These 21 T cell receptor beta chains originate from one sample sequenced in a study of control samples from healthy donors and cancer patients. Sequencing was performed with immunoSEQ multiplex PCR; in TCRdb, only in-frame clones are kept and a portion is missing. The sample shows roughly 98,000 clones, around 82% of them seen only once. The sample taken for sequencing was blood. The receptors derive from a woman aged 55 to 70 in good health.

The gene calls are TRBV5-6 and TRBJ1-6, with D tentatively TRBD1 (5 bases). Germline loops: CDR1 SGHDT, CDR2 YYEEEE. Trimming pared 4 bases from V and 6 bases from J, leaving 17 bases between. This CDR3 contains 16 residues. DNA of the CDR3: TGTGCCAGCAGCCAGAGAAGAGTGGGACTTAATTCACCCCTCCACTTT. Encoded protein: CASSQRRVGLNSPLHF.

The chain carries TRBV2 and TRBJ1-2; 7 bases are a match to TRBD1. Germline-derived CDR1 and CDR2 are SNHLY and FYNNEI. The CDR3 is made up of 14 amino acids. V trimming: 3 bases; J trimming: 6 bases; junction bases outside the gene matches: 7. The CDR3 DNA reads as TGTGCCAGCAGTGAGGAGGGGGCGAATGATGGCTACACCTTC. Protein sequence: CASSEEGANDGYTF.

In DNA, the CDR3 is TGTGCCAGTAGTAGAGGGTCGTTTTCTGGCTACACCTTC. Translating it yields CASSRGSFSGYTF. The chain couples TRBV19 to TRBJ1-2, with D unresolved. V dropped 4 bases and J dropped 7 bases, with 13 bases sitting between them. The CDR3 is made up of 13 amino acids. Germline lookup yields CDR1 LNHDA and CDR2 SQIVND (reference sequence).

This chain joins TRBV4-1 and TRBJ2-2; 8 nucleotides line up with TRBD2. The CDR3 consists of 20 residues. Germline CDR1 MGHRA, CDR2 YSYEKL. V lost 1 base, J lost 0 bases, and 13 bases stayed unmatched. The CDR3 sequence: CASSQVFRGRSPTNTGELFF. In nucleotides, the CDR3 is TGCGCCAGCAGCCAAGTCTTCCGCGGGAGGTCCCCGACGAACACCGGGGAGCTGTTTTTT.

The rearrangement uses TRBV28 and TRBJ2-5; 8 bases match TRBD1. The J segment lost 6 bases and the V segment lost 3 bases, leaving 6 bases of the junction unmatched. Per germline, CDR1 MDHEN and CDR2 SYDVKM. The CDR3 sequence is 14 residues long. The CDR3: CASSLAGGMKTQYF. DNA for the CDR3: TGTGCCAGCAGTTTGGCAGGGGGCATGAAGACCCAGTACTTC. The whole variable domain, remainder taken from reference TRBV28 and TRBJ2-5, is DVKVTQSSRYLVKRTGEKVFLECVQDMDHENMFWYRQDPGLGLRLIYFSYDVKMKEKGDIPEGYSVSREKKERFSLILESASTNQTSMYLCASSLAGGMKTQYFGPGTRLLVL.

The V call is TRBV11-2, the J call TRBJ1-4; D possibly corresponds to TRBD1 (6 bases). The CDR3 runs to 15 residues. Germline V gene sequence: CDR1 SGHAT, CDR2 FQNNGV. V was clipped by 4 bases and J by 10 bases, with 19 bases between them. The CDR3 DNA sequence: TGTGCCAGCAGCTCCCAGGGGTATGATGTGGGAAAACTGTTTTTT. Its translation: CASSSQGYDVGKLFF.

The chain recombines TRBV5-1 with TRBJ2-7; 9 bases line up with TRBD1. The germline V gene encodes CDR1 SGHRS and CDR2 YFSETQ. The CDR3 has 14 amino acids. J gave up 6 bases and V 4 bases, and 8 bases lay outside the gene matches. The CDR3 sequence: CASSGGQGGSEQYF. CDR3 DNA sequence: TGCGCCAGCAGCGGGGGACAGGGTGGGTCCGAGCAGTACTTC.

V and J are TRBV5-5 and TRBJ2-5; TRBD2 matches 12 bases. From germline, CDR1 is SGHKS and CDR2 YYEKEE (reference sequence). J gave up 5 bases and V 4 bases, and 3 bases lay outside the gene matches. This CDR3 has 14 residues. This CDR3 reads CASSTTSGRETQYF. The CDR3 DNA sequence: TGTGCCAGCAGCACCACTAGCGGGAGGGAGACCCAGTACTTC.

This chain joins TRBV6-1 and TRBJ2-1, with 7 positions matching TRBD1. Trimming took 6 bases from V and 4 from J; bases not matched to a gene: 9. CDR3 length equals 15 residues. Germline V gene lookup returns CDR1 MNHNS and CDR2 SASEGT. The CDR3 reads CASSSGQMGYNEQFF. The CDR3 DNA reads TGTGCCAGCAGCTCGGGACAGATGGGTTACAATGAGCAGTTCTTC.

Note on this clone: The junction differs from germline at one of its ends, possibly a read error. The CDR3 region is CASSHSLRDRAF. CDR3 DNA: TGTGCCAGTAGTCACTCCCTTCGGGACAGGGCATTT. The chain couples TRBV19 to TRBJ2-3, with 9 bases fitting TRBD1. Germline values: CDR1 LNHDA, CDR2 SQIVND (reference sequence). The CDR3 length is 12 residues.

The J gene is TRBJ1-2, the V gene TRBV28; D gene uncertain. V was cut by 3 bases and J by 5 bases, with 13 bases left in between. The length of the CDR3 is 14 residues. CDR1 and CDR2 from the germline V gene are MDHEN and SYDVKM. CDR3 protein: CASSFSTVRYGYTF. Here the CDR3 DNA reads TGTGCCAGCAGTTTCTCTACGGTACGGTATGGCTACACCTTC.

V gene TRBV5-1 combines with J gene TRBJ1-1, with 8 nucleotides matching TRBD1. The CDR3 totals 14 residues. Germline loops: CDR1 SGHRS, CDR2 YFSETQ. Unmatched junction bases numbered 9, after V lost 4 bases and J lost 7 bases. CDR3 region: CASSPQGAGIEAFF. The CDR3 nucleotides are TGCGCCAGCAGCCCGCAGGGGGCGGGCATTGAAGCTTTCTTT.

The V and J genes are TRBV19 and TRBJ2-3; D possibly uses TRBD1 or TRBD2 (5 bases each). This CDR3 spans 13 amino acids. CDR1 and CDR2 from the germline V gene are LNHDA and SQIVND (reference sequence). V dropped 11 bases and J dropped 2 bases, with 14 bases sitting between them. This CDR3 reads CAGDPGPTDTQYF. CDR3 nucleotides: TGTGCCGGGGACCCAGGACCCACAGATACGCAGTATTTT.

The CDR3 sequence is CASRSGARTNSPLHF. The CDR3 bases are TGTGCCAGTAGGTCGGGGGCAAGAACAAATTCACCCCTCCACTTT. The chain combines TRBV19 with TRBJ1-6, with D perhaps matching TRBD1 (6 bases). CDR3 length equals 15 residues. The germline gives CDR1 LNHDA, CDR2 SQIVND (reference sequence). V lost 6 bases to trimming and J lost 7 bases, with 16 bases between them.

The chain carries TRBV6-2 or TRBV6-3 and TRBJ2-1, with D possibly matching TRBD2 (5 bases). This CDR3 spans 13 amino acids. Per germline, CDR1 MNHEY and CDR2 SVGEGT. Trimming took 2 bases from V and 6 from J, leaving 8 bases between them. The CDR3 bases are TGTGCCAGCAGTTACGGTCGGGGCAATGAGCAGTTCTTC. It encodes CASSYGRGNEQFF.

This clone was seen a few times. This sequence joins TRBV28 and TRBJ2-6, with D hard to call. Germline CDR1 is MDHEN and CDR2 is SYDVKM. Trimming shortened V by 6 bases and J by 3 bases, and 9 bases separated the two germline ends. The CDR3 has 14 residues. This CDR3 is CASSPWVGANVLTF. The CDR3 nucleotides read TGTGCCAGCAGCCCATGGGTTGGGGCCAACGTCCTGACTTTC.

The genes are TRBV11-3 and TRBJ2-3; the match to TRBD1 covers 9 bases. Trimming took 5 bases from V and 5 from J; bases not matched to a gene: 5. Per the germline V gene, CDR1 is SGHNT and CDR2 is YENEEA. CDR3 length: 14 residues. The CDR3 sequence: CASSQTGGGDTQYF. CDR3 DNA: TGTGCCAGCAGCCAAACAGGGGGCGGAGATACGCAGTATTTT. The full variable domain, completed using reference TRBV11-3 and TRBJ2-3, is EAGVVQSPRYKIIEKKQPVAFWCNPISGHNTLYWYLQNLGQGPELLIRYENEEAVDDSQLPKDRFSAERLKGVDSTLKIQPAELGDSAVYLCASSQTGGGDTQYFGPGTRLTVL.

There are a few counts of this clone. CDR3 residues: CASRETGISPLHF. The CDR3 DNA sequence: TGTGCCAGTCGGGAGACAGGGATTTCACCCCTCCACTTT. V usage is TRBV27 and J usage is TRBJ1-6, with 7 bases aligning to TRBD1. The V gene's germline CDR1 is MNHEY and CDR2 SMNVEV (reference sequence). The junction had 8 bases not matched to a gene; V was cut back by 9 bases and J by 9 bases. CDR3 size: 13 residues.

The rearrangement uses TRBV20-1 and TRBJ2-1; a weak D match, TRBD2 (7 bases). Trimming shortened V by 3 bases and J by 5 bases, and 14 bases separated the two germline ends. The CDR3 sequence is 14 residues long. Germline-derived CDR1 and CDR2 are DFQATT and SNEGSKA (reference sequence). CDR3 region: CSASMGGGDNEQFF. CDR3 nucleotide sequence: TGCAGTGCTAGTATGGGGGGGGGCGACAATGAGCAGTTCTTC.

The chain recombines TRBV18 with TRBJ2-7, with 12 bases that match TRBD2. Trimming removed 3 bases from V and 5 bases from J; junction bases left unmatched: 5. This CDR3 comprises 15 residues. CDR1 is KGHSH and CDR2 is LQKENI in the germline V gene. CDR3 coding DNA: TGTGCCAGCTCACCGGGGTGGACTAGCGGGGACGAGCAGTACTTC. Protein: CASSPGWTSGDEQYF.

The J gene is TRBJ2-2, the V gene TRBV10-1; weak D call: TRBD1 (5 bases). The CDR3 runs to 13 residues. The V gene lost 5 bases and the J gene lost 7 bases, with 11 bases spanning the gap. Germline V lookup: CDR1 WNHNN, CDR2 SYGVQD (reference sequence). CDR3 sequence: CASSQVQGGELFF. In DNA form, the CDR3 reads TGCGCCAGCAGTCAGGTCCAGGGCGGGGAGCTGTTTTTT.